The 14 T cell receptor beta chains listed next were all sequenced from one sample in a study of blood T cell repertoires in COVID-19. Profiled with immunoSEQ multiplex PCR; TCRdb holds only in-frame clones, not every one. This table has about 190,000 clones, 85% to 90% appearing once. Material for sequencing was peripheral blood. The source of these receptors is a human donor in a cohort sampled during active COVID-19.

This clone was seen a single time. The chain is built from TRBV18 and TRBJ2-7, with 12 bases lining up with TRBD2. The CDR3 consists of 15 residues. CDR1 and CDR2 (germline): KGHSH, LQKENI. V dropped 2 bases and J dropped 6; count of bases not matched to a gene: 5. This CDR3 reads CASSPSLAGGGEQYF. CDR3 DNA: TGTGCCAGCTCACCATCACTAGCGGGGGGCGGCGAGCAGTACTTC. Together with reference TRBV18 and TRBJ2-7, the CDR3 gives the full variable domain: NAGVMQNPRHLVRRRGQEARLRCSPMKGHSHVYWYRQLPEEGLKFMVYLQKENIIDESGMPKERFSAEFPKEGPSILRIQQVVRGDSAAYFCASSPSLAGGGEQYFGPGTRLTVT.

V usage is TRBV19 and J usage is TRBJ1-2; TRBD1 agrees at 7 bases. The germline V gene has CDR1 LNHDA and CDR2 SQIVND (reference sequence). This CDR3 is built from 14 residues. V lost 4 bases to trimming and J lost 9 bases; unmatched junction nucleotides: 11. The CDR3 nucleotides are TGTGCCAGTAGTAACGGGGACAGCCTTTATCGCTACACCTTC. It yields the protein CASSNGDSLYRYTF.

The chain carries TRBV29-1 and TRBJ1-1; 7 positions match TRBD1. The germline V gene has CDR1 SQVTM and CDR2 ANQGSEA. Trimming cost V 7 bases and J 2 bases; bases outside gene matches: 10. This CDR3 contains 14 residues. The CDR3 reads CSAEPGQKNTEAFF. CDR3 coding DNA: TGCAGCGCAGAACCGGGACAGAAAAACACTGAAGCTTTCTTT.

V and J are TRBV2 and TRBJ2-3, with 8 bases fitting TRBD2. Trimming at V came to 8 bases and at J to 0 bases, leaving 4 bases not matched to a gene. The CDR3 consists of 14 residues. CDR1 is SNHLY and CDR2 is FYNNEI in the germline V gene. The CDR3 nucleotides read TGTGCCAGCCTACTAGCGGAGAGCACAGATACGCAGTATTTT. Translated, it gives CASLLAESTDTQYF.

The rearrangement links TRBV24-1 to TRBJ2-1; the D gene is possibly TRBD2 (6 bases). CDR1 and CDR2 (germline): KGHDR, SFDVKD. This CDR3 spans 16 amino acids. Deletions cut 9 bases from V and 1 base from J, with 18 bases between. The chain's CDR3 is CATQQGRSGSYNEQFF. The CDR3 nucleotides are TGTGCCACCCAACAAGGGAGGTCTGGGTCCTACAATGAGCAGTTCTTC.

This chain links TRBV9 with TRBJ1-3; D is unclear. Trimming pared 0 bases from V and 0 bases from J, leaving 10 bases between. The CDR3 spans 16 residues. Germline CDR1 SGDLS, CDR2 YYNGEE. CDR3 nucleotides: TGTGCCAGCAGCGTAGGATCGGTCGCCTCTGGAAACACCATATATTTT. Translated: CASSVGSVASGNTIYF. The full variable domain, with the rest looked up from reference TRBV9 and TRBJ1-3, is DSGVTQTPKHLITATGQRVTLRCSPRSGDLSVYWYQQSLDQGLQFLIQYYNGEERAKGNILERFSAQQFPDLHSELNLSSLELGDSALYFCASSVGSVASGNTIYFGEGSWLTVV.

The chain couples TRBV6-6 to TRBJ2-4; maybe TRBD2 (6 bases). Germline V CDR1 and CDR2: MNHNY, SVGAGI (reference sequence). The CDR3 extends over 15 amino acids. V shed 0 bases and J shed 3 bases, with 9 bases lying between them. CDR3 protein: CASSYSGGDKNIQYF. The DNA of the CDR3 is TGTGCCAGCAGTTACTCTGGAGGGGACAAAAACATTCAGTACTTC.

The chain is built from TRBV3-1 (or the pseudogene TRBV3-2) and TRBJ2-2; TRBD2 matches at 15 bases. CDR1 is LGHDT and CDR2 is YNNKEL in the germline V gene (reference sequence). The CDR3 runs to 19 residues. J gave up 4 bases and V 3 bases, and 9 bases lay outside the gene matches. CDR3 coding DNA: TGTGCCAGCAGCCAGGCCCCGGGACTAGCGGGGGGCCTCACCGGGGAGCTGTTTTTT. This translates into CASSQAPGLAGGLTGELFF.

The chain uses TRBV14 and TRBJ2-7; TRBD2 aligns across 14 bases. Germline V gives CDR1 SGHDN, CDR2 FVKESK. J lost 4 bases, V lost 4 bases, and 3 bases had no gene match. The CDR3 is 15 amino acids. The CDR3 nucleotides read TGTGCCAGCAGCCGGGGACTAGCGGGAGCATACGAGCAGTACTTC. This gives the protein CASSRGLAGAYEQYF. The full variable domain, completed using reference TRBV14 and TRBJ2-7, is EAGVTQFPSHSVIEKGQTVTLRCDPISGHDNLYWYRRVMGKEIKFLLHFVKESKQDESGMPNNRFLAERTGGTYSTLKVQPAELEDSGVYFCASSRGLAGAYEQYFGPGTRLTVT.

The chain couples TRBV5-1 to TRBJ2-4; weak D call: TRBD2 (6 bases). Trimming stripped 4 bases from V and 3 bases from J, with 17 bases between. Germline CDR1 reads SGHRS; CDR2 reads YFSETQ. The CDR3 has 16 residues. The DNA of the CDR3 is TGCGCCAGCAGCACTTTGGACATCGGGGGCAAAAACATTCAGTACTTC. Translating gives CASSTLDIGGKNIQYF.

In this sample, this clone turned up once. J is TRBJ2-7 and V is TRBV28, with unresolved D. Trimming cost V 3 bases and J 6 bases, with 15 bases left between them. CDR3 size: 14 residues. Germline CDR1 is MDHEN and CDR2 is SYDVKM. CDR3 DNA: TGTGCCAGCAGTTTTAACGGAAGAGGATCCGAGCAGTACTTC. It yields the protein CASSFNGRGSEQYF.

This chain connects TRBV6-5 to TRBJ2-7; 8 bases match TRBD2. Germline V gives CDR1 MNHEY, CDR2 SVGAGI. V gave up 6 bases and J gave up 5 bases; unmatched junction bases: 3. The CDR3 contains 12 residues. Here the CDR3 DNA reads TGTGCCAGCAGGACTAGCGCCCACGAGCAGTACTTC. Protein sequence: CASRTSAHEQYF.

This clone was picked up a small number of times. CDR3 amino acids: CASSVAQDIRITGELFF. The DNA for the CDR3 is TGTGCCAGCAGCGTAGCTCAAGACATCCGGATCACCGGGGAGCTGTTTTTT. V gene TRBV9 combines with J gene TRBJ2-2; no firm D call. The ends were cut back, 0 bases at V and 4 bases at J, with 16 bases in the middle. The CDR3 runs to 17 residues. Germline V gives CDR1 SGDLS, CDR2 YYNGEE.

The V gene is TRBV5-4, the J gene TRBJ2-7; 9 positions match TRBD1. This CDR3 comprises 15 residues. The V gene end was trimmed by 3 bases and the J gene end by 3 bases; junction bases not matched to a gene: 7. The germline CDR1 and CDR2 sequences are SGHNT and YYREEE (reference sequence). CDR3 amino acids: CASSWGTGRNYEQYF. The CDR3 DNA reads TGTGCCAGCAGCTGGGGGACAGGGCGGAACTACGAGCAGTACTTC.